A single sample is the source of the 12 T cell receptor beta chains below, sequenced in a study of shared clonotypes between healthy human individuals. TCRdb's copy holds only in-frame clones and misses some; the assay was immunoSEQ multiplex PCR. In the table there are hundreds of thousands of clones, around 96% of which are singletons. The naive CD8 subset, CD45RO-negative cells positively selected for CCR7, excluded terminally differentiated effector memory CD45RA+ cells. Sequencing was done on a sample of naive CD8+ T cells sorted from blood. Every receptor here comes from a young man in good health.

The V call is TRBV29-1, the J call TRBJ2-1; 12 bases align to TRBD2. Germline-derived CDR1 and CDR2 are SQVTM and ANQGSEA. Germline trimming cut 3 bases from V and 8 bases from J; bases unmatched to any gene: 11. The CDR3 spans 16 residues. As DNA, the CDR3 is TGCAGCGTTGAGGGTTTTTGGACTAGCGGGAATCATGAGCAGTTCTTC. Translation gives CSVEGFWTSGNHEQFF.

A single count supports this clone. The chain couples TRBV27 to TRBJ2-5; 10 nucleotides agree with TRBD2. The CDR3 runs 15 residues. Per germline, CDR1 MNHEY and CDR2 SMNVEV (reference sequence). After removal of 6 bases from V and 5 bases from J, the junction contained 9 bases not matched to a gene. The CDR3 region is CASRRRAGGEETQYF. The CDR3 DNA is TGTGCCAGCAGACGCAGAGCGGGAGGGGAGGAGACCCAGTACTTC.

Of note for this clone: Other DNA variants within this sample encode the same CDR3. The chain employs TRBV9 and TRBJ2-1; tentatively, D is TRBD1 or TRBD2 (6 bases each). V lost 0 bases and J lost 0, with 10 bases in between. This CDR3 is 16 amino acids long. CDR1 and CDR2 from the germline V gene are SGDLS and YYNGEE. The CDR3 loop is CASSVEGGSSYNEQFF. CDR3 coding DNA: TGTGCCAGCAGCGTAGAAGGGGGGAGCTCCTACAATGAGCAGTTCTTC. Full variable domain (rest looked up from reference TRBV9 and TRBJ2-1): DSGVTQTPKHLITATGQRVTLRCSPRSGDLSVYWYQQSLDQGLQFLIQYYNGEERAKGNILERFSAQQFPDLHSELNLSSLELGDSALYFCASSVEGGSSYNEQFFGPGTRLTVL.

The CDR3 nucleotides are TGTGCTAGTGGTTTGGCCCTCGGGGAGTGGGCGGAAGAGACCCAGTACTTC. Its protein product is CASGLALGEWAEETQYF. The chain carries TRBV12-5 and TRBJ2-5, with D perhaps TRBD2 (5 bases). The CDR3 totals 17 residues. Trimming removed 1 base from V and 3 bases from J, with 18 bases in between. From germline, CDR1 is LGHNT and CDR2 FRNRAP.

The CDR3 DNA reads TGTGCCAGCAGCTCCACGGGGAGCATTCAGTACTTC. Its protein is CASSSTGSIQYF. V is TRBV7-9 and J is TRBJ2-4, with D perhaps TRBD2 (5 bases). Germline V lookup: CDR1 SEHNR, CDR2 FQNEAQ (reference sequence). The length of the CDR3 is 12 residues. V gave up 4 bases and J gave up 9 bases, with 10 bases separating them.

The chain joins TRBV5-1 to TRBJ2-1; 10 bases fit TRBD2. CDR1 is SGHRS, CDR2 YFSETQ, per germline. V lost 4 bases to trimming and J lost 4 bases; unmatched junction nucleotides: 5. This CDR3 contains 15 residues. The CDR3 region has the DNA TGCGCCAGCAGCGGTGGGACTAGCGAGTACAATGAGCAGTTCTTC. Residues: CASSGGTSEYNEQFF.

This CDR3 reads CSAKTGYGTEAFF. In DNA form, the CDR3 reads TGCAGCGCCAAGACAGGGTACGGCACTGAAGCTTTCTTT. The rearrangement joins TRBV29-1 to TRBJ1-1; 7 bases align to TRBD1. This CDR3 region has 13 residues. The V gene's germline CDR1 is SQVTM and CDR2 ANQGSEA. V trimming: 7 bases; J trimming: 4 bases; junction bases outside the gene matches: 9.

This chain uses TRBV7-2 with TRBJ2-1; the match to TRBD2 covers 9 bases. Germline V CDR1 and CDR2: SGHTA, FQGNSA. V was pared by 1 base and J by 8 bases, with 9 bases of the junction left unmatched. This CDR3 is 16 amino acids long. CDR3 coding DNA: TGTGCCAGCAGCTTAGACCTAGCGGGAAATGTTGATGAGCAGTTCTTC. The encoded protein is CASSLDLAGNVDEQFF. The variable domain in full, completed from reference TRBV7-2 and TRBJ2-1, reads GAGVSQSPSNKVTEKGKDVELRCDPISGHTALYWYRQSLGQGLEFLIYFQGNSAPDKSGLPSDRFSAERTGGSVSTLTIQRTQQEDSAVYLCASSLDLAGNVDEQFFGPGTRLTVL.

CDR3 protein: CASSLLGLADSTDTQYF. CDR3 coding DNA: TGTGCCAGCAGTCTCCTGGGACTAGCGGATAGCACAGATACGCAGTATTTT. V usage is TRBV27 and J usage is TRBJ2-3; 11 bases map to TRBD2. This CDR3 is 17 amino acids long. Germline CDR1 and CDR2: MNHEY and SMNVEV (reference sequence). V lost 5 bases, J lost 0 bases, and 7 bases stayed unmatched.

The rearrangement links TRBV10-3 to TRBJ2-7; D uncertain. V was trimmed by 0 bases and J by 1 base, leaving 7 bases between them. This CDR3 region has 14 residues. Looked up from germline, CDR1 is ENHRY and CDR2 is SYGVKD. In DNA form, the CDR3 reads TGTGCCATCAGTGAGTCCGCGCCTTCCTACGAGCAGTACTTC. This translates into CAISESAPSYEQYF.

In this sample, this clone turned up once. This chain links TRBV9 with TRBJ1-2; D gene ambiguous. The V gene lost 3 bases and the J gene lost 4 bases, with 10 bases spanning the gap. This CDR3 contains 13 residues. Germline values: CDR1 SGDLS, CDR2 YYNGEE. In DNA, the CDR3 is TGTGCCAGCAGCGCCGCGGGCAGCTATGGCTACACCTTC. Amino acid sequence: CASSAAGSYGYTF.

This clone was picked up a small number of times. The chain uses TRBV5-1 and TRBJ2-1; TRBD2 matches at 14 bases. The CDR3 is made up of 18 amino acids. The V gene's germline CDR1 is SGHRS and CDR2 YFSETQ. V was pared by 0 bases and J by 5 bases, with 7 bases of the junction left unmatched. In nucleotides, the CDR3 is TGCGCCAGCAGCTTGGAAGGACTAGCGGGAGGCTTCGACAATGAGCAGTTCTTC. Encoded protein: CASSLEGLAGGFDNEQFF. Together with reference TRBV5-1 and TRBJ2-1, the CDR3 gives the full variable domain: KAGVTQTPRYLIKTRGQQVTLSCSPISGHRSVSWYQQTPGQGLQFLFEYFSETQRNKGNFPGRFSGRQFSNSRSEMNVSTLELGDSALYLCASSLEGLAGGFDNEQFFGPGTRLTVL.